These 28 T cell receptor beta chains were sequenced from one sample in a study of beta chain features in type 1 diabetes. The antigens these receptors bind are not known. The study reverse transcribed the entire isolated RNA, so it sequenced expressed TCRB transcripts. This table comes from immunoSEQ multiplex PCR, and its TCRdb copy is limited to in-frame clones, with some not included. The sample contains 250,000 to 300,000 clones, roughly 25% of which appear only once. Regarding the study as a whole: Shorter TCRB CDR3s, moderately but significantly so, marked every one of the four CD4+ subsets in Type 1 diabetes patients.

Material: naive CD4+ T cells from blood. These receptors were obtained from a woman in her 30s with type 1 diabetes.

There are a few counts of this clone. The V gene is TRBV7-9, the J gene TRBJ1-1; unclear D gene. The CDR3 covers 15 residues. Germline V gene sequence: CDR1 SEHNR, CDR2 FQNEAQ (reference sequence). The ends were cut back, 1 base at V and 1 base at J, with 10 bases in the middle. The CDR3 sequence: CASSLGAPKNTEAFF. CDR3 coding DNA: TGTGCCAGCAGCTTAGGGGCCCCAAAGAACACTGAAGCTTTCTTT.

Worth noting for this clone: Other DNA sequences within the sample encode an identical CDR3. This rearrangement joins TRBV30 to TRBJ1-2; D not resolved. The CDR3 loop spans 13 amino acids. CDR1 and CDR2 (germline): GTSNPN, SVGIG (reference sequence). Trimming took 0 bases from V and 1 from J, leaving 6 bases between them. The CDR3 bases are TGTGCCTGGAGTGTAGGAGTTAACTATGGCTACACCTTC. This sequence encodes CAWSVGVNYGYTF.

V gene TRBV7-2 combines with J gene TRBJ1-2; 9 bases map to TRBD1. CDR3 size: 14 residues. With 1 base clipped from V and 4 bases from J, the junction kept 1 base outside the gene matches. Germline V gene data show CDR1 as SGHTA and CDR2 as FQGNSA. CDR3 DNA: TGTGCCAGCAGCTTAGTGGGACAGGGCTATGGCTACACCTTC. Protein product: CASSLVGQGYGYTF.

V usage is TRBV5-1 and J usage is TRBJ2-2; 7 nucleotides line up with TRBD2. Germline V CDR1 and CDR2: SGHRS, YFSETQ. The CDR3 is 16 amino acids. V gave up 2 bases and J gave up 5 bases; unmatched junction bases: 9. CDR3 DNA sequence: TGCGCCAGCAGCTTAGGCGCGGGAGTTGGGACCGGGGAGCTGTTTTTT. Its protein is CASSLGAGVGTGELFF.

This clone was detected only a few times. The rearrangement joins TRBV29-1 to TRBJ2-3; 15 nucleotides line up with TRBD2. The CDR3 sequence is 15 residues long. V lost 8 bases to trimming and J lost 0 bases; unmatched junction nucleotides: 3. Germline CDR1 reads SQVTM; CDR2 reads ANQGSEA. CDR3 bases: TGCAGCTCGGGGACTAGCGGGAGGAGCACAGATACGCAGTATTTT. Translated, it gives CSSGTSGRSTDTQYF.

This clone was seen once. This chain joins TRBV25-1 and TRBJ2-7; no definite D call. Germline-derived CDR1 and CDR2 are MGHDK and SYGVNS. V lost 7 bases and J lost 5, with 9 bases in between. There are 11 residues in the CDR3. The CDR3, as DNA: TGTGCCAGCACAGGTTTTCACGAGCAGTACTTC. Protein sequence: CASTGFHEQYF.

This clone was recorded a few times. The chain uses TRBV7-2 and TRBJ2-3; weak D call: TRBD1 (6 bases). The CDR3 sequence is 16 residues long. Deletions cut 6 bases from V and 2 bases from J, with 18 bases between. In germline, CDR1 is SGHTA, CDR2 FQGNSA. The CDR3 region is CASSHTLTGNTDTQYF. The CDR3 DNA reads TGTGCCAGCAGTCACACGTTAACAGGGAACACAGATACGCAGTATTTT.

The CDR3 loop reads CAQERMNTGELFF. The CDR3 region has the DNA TGTGCTCAGGAGCGGATGAACACCGGGGAGCTGTTTTTT. V and J are TRBV30 and TRBJ2-2, with D possibly matching TRBD2 (5 bases). CDR1 GTSNPN and CDR2 SVGIG come from the germline V gene (reference sequence). The CDR3 loop spans 13 amino acids.

This CDR3 is CASSYTGSTDTQYF. The CDR3 DNA reads as TGCGCCAGCAGTTATACGGGGAGCACAGATACGCAGTATTTT. The J gene is TRBJ2-3, the V gene TRBV5-1; the D gene is possibly TRBD2 (5 bases). This CDR3 contains 14 residues. With 5 bases removed from V and 0 bases from J, the gap between germline ends came to 10 bases. Looked up from germline, CDR1 is SGHRS and CDR2 is YFSETQ.

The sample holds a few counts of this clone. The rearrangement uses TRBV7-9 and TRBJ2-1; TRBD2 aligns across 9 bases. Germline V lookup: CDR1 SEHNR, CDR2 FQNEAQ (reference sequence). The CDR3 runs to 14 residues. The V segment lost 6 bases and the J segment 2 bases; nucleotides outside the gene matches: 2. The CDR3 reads CASRGLAPYNEQFF. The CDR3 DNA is TGTGCCAGCAGGGGACTAGCCCCCTACAATGAGCAGTTCTTC. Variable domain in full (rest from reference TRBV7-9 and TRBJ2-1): DTGVSQNPRHKITKRGQNVTFRCDPISEHNRLYWYRQTLGQGPEFLTYFQNEAQLEKSRLLSDRFSAERPKGSFSTLEIQRTEQGDSAMYLCASRGLAPYNEQFFGPGTRLTVL.

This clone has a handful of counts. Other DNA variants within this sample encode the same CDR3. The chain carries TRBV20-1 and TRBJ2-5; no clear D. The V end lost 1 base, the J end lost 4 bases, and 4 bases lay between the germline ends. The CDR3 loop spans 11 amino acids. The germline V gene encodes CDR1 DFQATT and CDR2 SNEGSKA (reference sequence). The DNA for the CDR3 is TGCAGTGCTAGAGTGCGAGAGACCCAGTACTTC. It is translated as CSARVRETQYF.

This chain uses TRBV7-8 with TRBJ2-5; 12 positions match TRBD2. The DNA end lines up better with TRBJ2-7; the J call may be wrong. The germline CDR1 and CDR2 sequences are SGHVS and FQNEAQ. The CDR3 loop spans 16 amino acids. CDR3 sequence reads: CASSLGSRTSGNEQYF. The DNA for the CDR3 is TGTGCCAGCAGCTTAGGGTCTCGGACTAGCGGGAACGAGCAGTACTTC.

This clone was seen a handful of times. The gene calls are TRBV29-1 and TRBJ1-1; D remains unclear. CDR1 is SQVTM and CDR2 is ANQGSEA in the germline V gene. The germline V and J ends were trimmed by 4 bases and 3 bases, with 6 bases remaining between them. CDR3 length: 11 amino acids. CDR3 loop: CSVARDTEAFF. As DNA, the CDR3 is TGCAGCGTTGCCCGAGACACTGAAGCTTTCTTT.

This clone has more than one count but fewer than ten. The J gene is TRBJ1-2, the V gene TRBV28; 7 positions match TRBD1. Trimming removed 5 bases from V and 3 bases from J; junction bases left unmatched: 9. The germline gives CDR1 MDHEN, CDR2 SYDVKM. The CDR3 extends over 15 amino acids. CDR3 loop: CASSRAGTAYYGYTF. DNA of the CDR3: TGTGCCAGCAGTCGTGCCGGGACAGCGTACTATGGCTACACCTTC.

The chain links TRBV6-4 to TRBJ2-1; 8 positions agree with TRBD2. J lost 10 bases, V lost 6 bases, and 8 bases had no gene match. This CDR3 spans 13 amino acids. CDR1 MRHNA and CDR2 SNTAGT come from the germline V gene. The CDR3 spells CASSPGLEAEQFF. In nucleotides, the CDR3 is TGTGCCAGCAGCCCGGGACTAGAAGCAGAGCAGTTCTTC.

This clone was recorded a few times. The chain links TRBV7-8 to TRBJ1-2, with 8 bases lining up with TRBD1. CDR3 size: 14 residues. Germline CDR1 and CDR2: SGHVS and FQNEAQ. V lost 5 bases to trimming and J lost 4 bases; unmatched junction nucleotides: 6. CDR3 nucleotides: TGTGCCAGCAGCCACCCTGACAGGGGCTATGGCTACACCTTC. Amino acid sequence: CASSHPDRGYGYTF.

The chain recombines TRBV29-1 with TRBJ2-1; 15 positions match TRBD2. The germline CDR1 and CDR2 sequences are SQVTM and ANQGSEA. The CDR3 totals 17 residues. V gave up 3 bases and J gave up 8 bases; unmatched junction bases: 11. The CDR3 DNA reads TGCAGCGTTGACGGACTAGCGGGAGGGCCGGGGGAGGATGAGCAGTTCTTC. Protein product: CSVDGLAGGPGEDEQFF.

CDR3: CASSQDGRAGSTDTQYF. In nucleotides, the CDR3 is TGCGCCAGCAGCCAAGATGGTCGTGCGGGGAGCACAGATACGCAGTATTTT. The V and J genes are TRBV4-1 and TRBJ2-3, with D maybe TRBD2 (6 bases). This CDR3 spans 17 amino acids. Germline CDR1 MGHRA, CDR2 YSYEKL. Trimming pared 0 bases from V and 0 bases from J, leaving 13 bases between.

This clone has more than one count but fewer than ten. The CDR3: CASSPAGERETQYF. CDR3 nucleotides: TGTGCCAGCAGCCCAGCGGGAGAACGAGAGACCCAGTACTTC. The rearrangement joins TRBV5-4 to TRBJ2-5; 8 nucleotides line up with TRBD2. The CDR3 is 14 residues long. Unmatched junction bases numbered 6, after V lost 4 bases and J lost 4 bases. Germline V gene data show CDR1 as SGHNT and CDR2 as YYREEE (reference sequence).

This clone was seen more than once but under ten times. The CDR3 reads CASTGSPGQGDEKLFF. DNA of the CDR3: TGTGCCAGCACCGGGAGTCCGGGACAGGGAGATGAAAAACTGTTTTTT. The chain links TRBV7-9 to TRBJ1-4, with 9 bases fitting TRBD1. CDR3 size: 16 residues. V shed 7 bases and J 6 bases; nucleotides not matched to a gene: 12. Germline V gene data show CDR1 as SEHNR and CDR2 as FQNEAQ (reference sequence).

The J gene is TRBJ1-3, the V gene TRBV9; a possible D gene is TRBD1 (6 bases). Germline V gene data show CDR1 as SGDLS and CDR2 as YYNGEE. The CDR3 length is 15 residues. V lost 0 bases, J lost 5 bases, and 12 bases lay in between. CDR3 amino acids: CASSVEDSNRNTIYF. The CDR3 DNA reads TGTGCCAGCAGCGTAGAGGACAGTAACCGAAACACCATATATTTT.

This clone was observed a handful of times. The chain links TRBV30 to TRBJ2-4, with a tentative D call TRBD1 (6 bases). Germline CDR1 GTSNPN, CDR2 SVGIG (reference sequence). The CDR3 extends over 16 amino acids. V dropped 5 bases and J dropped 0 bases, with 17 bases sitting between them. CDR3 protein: CAWQQRGSLAKNIQYF. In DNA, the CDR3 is TGTGCCTGGCAACAGAGGGGGAGCCTAGCCAAAAACATTCAGTACTTC.

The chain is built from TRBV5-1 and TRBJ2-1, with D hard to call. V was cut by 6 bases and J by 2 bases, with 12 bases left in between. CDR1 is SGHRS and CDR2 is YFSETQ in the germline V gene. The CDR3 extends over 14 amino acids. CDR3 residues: CASTEELAYNEQFF. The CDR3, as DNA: TGCGCCAGCACCGAGGAGTTGGCCTACAATGAGCAGTTCTTC. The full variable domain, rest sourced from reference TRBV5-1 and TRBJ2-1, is KAGVTQTPRYLIKTRGQQVTLSCSPISGHRSVSWYQQTPGQGLQFLFEYFSETQRNKGNFPGRFSGRQFSNSRSEMNVSTLELGDSALYLCASTEELAYNEQFFGPGTRLTVL.

The CDR3 DNA is TGCGCCAGCAGCTTAGTAACAGGGTTCTCAACCGGGGAGCTGTTTTTT. Amino acids: CASSLVTGFSTGELFF. The chain employs TRBV5-1 and TRBJ2-2; TRBD1 is a possible D gene (6 bases). This CDR3 has 16 residues. Deletions cut 2 bases from V and 5 bases from J, with 16 bases between. CDR1 is SGHRS, CDR2 YFSETQ, per germline.

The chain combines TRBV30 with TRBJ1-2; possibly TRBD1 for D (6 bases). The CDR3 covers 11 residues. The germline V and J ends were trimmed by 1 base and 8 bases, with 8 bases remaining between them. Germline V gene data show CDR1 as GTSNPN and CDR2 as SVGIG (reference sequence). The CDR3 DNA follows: TGTGCCTGGAGTGAGGACAGCGGCTACACCTTC. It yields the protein CAWSEDSGYTF.

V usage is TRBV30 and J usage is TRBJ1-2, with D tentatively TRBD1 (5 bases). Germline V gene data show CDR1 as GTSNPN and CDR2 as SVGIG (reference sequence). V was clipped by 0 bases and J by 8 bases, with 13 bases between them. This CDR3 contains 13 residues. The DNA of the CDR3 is TGTGCCTGGAGTGTACGGGGGAGGTTGGGCTACACCTTC. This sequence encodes CAWSVRGRLGYTF.

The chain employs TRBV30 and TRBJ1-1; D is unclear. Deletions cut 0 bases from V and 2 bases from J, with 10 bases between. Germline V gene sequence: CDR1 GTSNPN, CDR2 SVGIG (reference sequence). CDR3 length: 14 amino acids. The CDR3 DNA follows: TGTGCCTGGAGTGTAGGATCGGGAAACACTGAAGCTTTCTTT. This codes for CAWSVGSGNTEAFF.

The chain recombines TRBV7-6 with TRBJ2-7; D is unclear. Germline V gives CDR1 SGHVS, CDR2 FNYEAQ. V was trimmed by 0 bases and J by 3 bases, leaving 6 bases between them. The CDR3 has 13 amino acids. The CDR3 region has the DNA TGTGCCAGCAGCTTAGCTCTGTTCTACGAGCAGTACTTC. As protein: CASSLALFYEQYF.